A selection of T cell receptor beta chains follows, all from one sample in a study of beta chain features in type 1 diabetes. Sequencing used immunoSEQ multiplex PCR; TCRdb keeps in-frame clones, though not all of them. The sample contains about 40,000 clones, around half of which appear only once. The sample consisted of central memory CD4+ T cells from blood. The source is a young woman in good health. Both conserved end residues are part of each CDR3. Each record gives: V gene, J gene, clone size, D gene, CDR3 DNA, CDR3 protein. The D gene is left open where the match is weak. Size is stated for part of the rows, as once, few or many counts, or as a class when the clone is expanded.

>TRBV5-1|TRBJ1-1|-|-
TGCGCCAGCAGCGAGCCCCTGAACACTGAAGCTTTCTTT
CASSEPLNTEAFF
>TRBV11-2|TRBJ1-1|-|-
TGTGCCAGCAGTCAAACGGGGAAGGCTTTCTTT
CASSQTGKAFF
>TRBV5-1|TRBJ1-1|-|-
TGCGCCAGCAGCTTCGCCGGGGGACGAAACACTGAAGCTTTCTTT
CASSFAGGRNTEAFF
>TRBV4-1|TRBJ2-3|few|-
TGCGCCAGCAGCCAAGATGATAGTACGCAGTATTTT
CASSQDDSTQYF
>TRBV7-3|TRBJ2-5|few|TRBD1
TGTGCCAGCAGCCGAGACAGGGATCAGACCCAGTACTTC
CASSRDRDQTQYF
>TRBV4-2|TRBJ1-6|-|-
TGTGCCAGCAGCCAAGATACAGTCCGTAGTAATTCACCCCTCCACTTT
CASSQDTVRSNSPLHF
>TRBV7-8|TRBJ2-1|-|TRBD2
TGTGCCAGCAGCTTCTCGGTCGCGTGGACTAGCGGGAGTGATGAGCAGTTCTTC
CASSFSVAWTSGSDEQFF
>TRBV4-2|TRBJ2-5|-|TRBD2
TGTGCCAGCAGCCTAGGACTAGCGGGAGTCATTCAAGAGACCCAGTACTTC
CASSLGLAGVIQETQYF
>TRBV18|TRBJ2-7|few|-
TGTGCCAGCTCATCTCAGGGGCACGGGGACGAGCAGTACTTC
CASSSQGHGDEQYF
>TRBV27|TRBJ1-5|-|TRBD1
TGTGCCAGCAGCGCGACAGGGGGGCCCCAGCATTTT
CASSATGGPQHF
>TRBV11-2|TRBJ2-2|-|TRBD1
TGTGCCAGCAGCTCCCCGGGACAGGGCACCGGGGAGCTGTTTTTT
CASSSPGQGTGELFF
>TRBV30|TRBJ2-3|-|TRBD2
TGTGCCTGGAGTGTGCTAGCGGGTGGGGGGCCCACAGATACGCAGTATTTT
CAWSVLAGGGPTDTQYF
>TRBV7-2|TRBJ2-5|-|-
TGTGCCAGCAGCTCTGGGTCGGGAGAGACCCAGTACTTC
CASSSGSGETQYF
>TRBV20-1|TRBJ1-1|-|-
TGCAGTGCTAGTGACTCTTTGCAGGCTTTCTTT
CSASDSLQAFF